This T cell receptor beta chain originates from a study of T cell responses to AZD1222 COVID-19 vaccine (dated by TCRdb to about 2021). Notes on the research overall: A total of under 250 trial participants underwent TCR sequencing, of whom nearly 210 had received two doses of AZD1222 and around 25 had received two doses of the MenACWY control vaccine. Trial participants were enrolled by age into 18-55, 56-69 and 70-plus year subgroups, with approximately 150, 28 and 58 TCR-sequenced participants respectively.

At the junction V is shortened by 3 bases and J by 8 bases, with 18 bases in between. Taken from the germline V gene, the CDR1 and CDR2 loops are SGDLS and YYNGEE. The CDR3 holds 15 amino acids from the cysteine to the phenylalanine. Just the 45-base CDR3 DNA is kept, in frame starting at base 1. Worth noting for this clone: No antigen is known for it. Per-nucleotide qualities are absent, and no much larger clonotype sits a single base away.

The sample's time point label is to be understood as: about 28 days (+/-7) after the second vaccine dose. AZD1222 recipients whose second dose came at about 4 weeks and those whose second dose came at about 12 weeks were combined into one group, since spike-specific TCR depth and breadth did not differ between the two schedules. Vaccinee samples came from UK trials COV001 and COV002, including a single-blind randomized controlled phase 2/3 trial of AZD1222 (ChAdOx1 nCoV-19) in healthy adults. Trial participant PBMC samples were collected at day 0 and day 28 after the second dose for TCRbeta chain sequencing. The CDR3 regions of human TCRbeta chains were analyzed by immunosequencing. The paper's data handling went like this. Repertoire TCRs were matched against a reference library of SARS-CoV-2-specific TCRs generated with the MIRA antigen-specificity platform. Breadth meant the fraction of unique TCRs that were SARS-CoV-2-associated, whereas depth meant the fraction of total T cells that were SARS-CoV-2-associated. Using the MIRA data, every spike-specific TCR was mapped to the spike region that the TCR reacted to and assigned to either a CD4 or a CD8 class. Log10-transformed breadth and depth values were compared by one-way ANOVA with Sidak's multiple comparisons tests. TCRdb carries this immuneACCESS record with in-frame sequences only. Its versions omit some clonotypes, under half of them owing to an unresolved V gene in the studies checked, with the rest unexplained. The V and J calls and clone size were taken over from that table, and D and trimming were inferred from the DNA. Counted in this sample were around 110,000 clones; around 94% of them appeared once. The ten top clones hold around 1.6% of the sample.

Here is what the overall study found, with its caveats: Spike-specific TCR breadth and depth rose significantly after two AZD1222 doses compared with day 0 and with MenACWY recipients. Conclusions about previously exposed vaccinees are limited because only five to seven AZD1222 recipients were SARS-CoV-2 seropositive at baseline. The 56-69-year group was small, and its depth increase did not reach significance, likely because of low power. Nearly half of unique spike-specific TCRs reportedly recognized epitopes outside regions mutated in the B.1.351 and B.1.1.7 variants. The whole spike protein was spanned by vaccine-associated CD4 TCRs, and dominant responses were seen in regions 160-218 and 743-854. Because no samples from the day 14 peak response were available, repertoires could be characterized only after the peak T cell response. Participants were mostly white British and included more females than males, and it was suggested by the authors that clonal diversity may have been underestimated.

The sequence joins TRBV9 to TRBJ2-1, with TRBD2 as a weak D call on 5 bases. Sequences were derived from peripheral blood, sampled 28 days after the second AZD1222 dose. This sequence was found in an adult who received the AZD1222 COVID-19 vaccine. The CDR3 here reads CASSAGLYFWDEQFF. The nucleotides are TGTGCCAGCAGCGCCGGACTGTATTTCTGGGATGAGCAGTTCTTC.